The source of this T cell receptor beta chain is a study of blood T cell repertoires in COVID-19. Measured with immunoSEQ multiplex PCR; TCRdb has only the in-frame clones, and not every one. The sample lists around 430,000 clones; approximately 88% were seen once. Seattle-derived patients entered the study during active infection and were followed longitudinally. This CDR3 spans 16 amino acids. The germline V and J ends were trimmed by 4 bases and 10 bases, with 26 bases remaining between them. Germline V CDR1 and CDR2: SGHRS, YFSETQ. V is TRBV5-1 and J is TRBJ1-1, with D perhaps matching TRBD1 (5 bases). Sample: peripheral blood. The receptor comes from a woman between 45 and 65 years old with COVID-19, enrolled during active disease. The CDR3 DNA sequence: TGCGCCAGCAGCCGGATACCCCAGGGCTCCTCCACGGGAGCTTTCTTT. Translation gives CASSRIPQGSSTGAFF.